This T cell receptor beta chain was recovered during a study of T cell repertoires in cytomegalovirus infection (dated by TCRdb to between 2018 and 2020). For context, the study as a whole: Because public TCR beta signatures pointed to carriage of CMV infection together with the matching HLA type, the HLA type of each donor mattered for the analysis. Results the study describes overall, beyond this receptor: Cumulative frequency of public TCR beta family members discriminated carriers of CMV infection plus the relevant HLA type in this cohort and an independent approximately 400-donor cohort. In the ex vivo response, HLA-C-restricted CMV-specific TCR beta clonotypes were dominant, and in two of eight donors the single most frequent clonotype came from this HLA-C-restricted group.

Concerning this clonotype: The clone's antigen remains unknown. No base qualities exist here, and no much larger clone lies one base off it.

Sequenced using an Illumina HiSeq 1500. TCRdb's own reprocessing of the public reads used fastp at Q25 and MiXCR and kept productive beta chains. Identical CDR3 proteins give one entry, which carries the most common genes and DNA. The sample yields around 740,000 distinct CDR3 sequences; 35% were counted once. The ten largest clones capture around 2.8% of the sample. From the cysteine up to the phenylalanine, the CDR3 has a length of 15 residues. The read is trimmed to its CDR3 DNA, 45 bases read in frame from base 1. Via the germline V gene, CDR1 is SGHVS and CDR2 FNYEAQ. The V and J ends are trimmed by 8 bases and 5 bases, leaving 21 bases between them.

The chain employs TRBV7-6 and TRBJ1-1; the D segment could be TRBD1, given 5 matching bases. The sample comprised PBMCs. This receptor was identified in a human donor in good health (CMV status not recorded). Some clones in this sample may be carry-over from other donors' samples. CDR3 loop: CASRLGGGVLTEAFF. The DNA is TGTGCCAGCCGCCTCGGCGGGGGGGTTTTGACTGAAGCTTTCTTT.